Listed here are 29 T cell receptor beta chains from one sample, sequenced in a study of blood T cell repertoires in COVID-19. TCRdb's copy holds only in-frame clones and misses some; the assay was immunoSEQ multiplex PCR. The sample includes some 180,000 clones, approximately 80% of them seen just once. Sequencing was done on a sample of peripheral blood. Receptors originate from a middle-aged woman with COVID-19, enrolled during active disease.

This clone came up once. This chain links TRBV4-1 with TRBJ1-4; 7 bases are shared with TRBD1. The CDR3 is 16 residues long. Germline V gene lookup returns CDR1 MGHRA and CDR2 YSYEKL. V was clipped by 3 bases and J by 4 bases; unmatched bases: 8. CDR3 sequence (DNA): TGCGCCAGCAGCCAGGCTGACAGGGAAATTAATGAAAAACTGTTTTTT. This sequence encodes CASSQADREINEKLFF.

The V gene is TRBV4-1, the J gene TRBJ2-5; the match to TRBD2 covers 11 bases. This CDR3 is built from 16 residues. The trim removed 4 bases at V and 1 base at J, leaving 5 bases unmatched. The germline CDR1 and CDR2 sequences are MGHRA and YSYEKL. DNA of the CDR3: TGCGCCAGCAGCCCGACTAGCGGGGAACCCCAAGAGACCCAGTACTTC. It yields the protein CASSPTSGEPQETQYF.

For the CDR3, the DNA is TGTGCCAGCAGCACAAGCTTAATGGACAGTTTCCCCTGGAATGAGCAGTTCTTC. Protein sequence: CASSTSLMDSFPWNEQFF. The chain employs TRBV21-1 and TRBJ2-1; the table's D call, TRBD1, was not checked against the DNA. TRBV21-1 is a listed pseudogene. This CDR3 has 18 residues.

V and J are TRBV2 and TRBJ2-7; 9 nucleotides agree with TRBD2. CDR3 length: 13 residues. Trimming cost V 8 bases and J 4 bases; bases outside gene matches: 6. Germline CDR1 SNHLY, CDR2 FYNNEI. The DNA of the CDR3 is TGTGCCAGCGGGGCGGGAGGGCCATACGAGCAGTACTTC. This sequence encodes CASGAGGPYEQYF.

The chain couples TRBV24-1 to TRBJ1-2, with 8 positions matching TRBD1. This CDR3 is 15 amino acids long. Germline CDR1 and CDR2: KGHDR and SFDVKD. Trimming cost V 3 bases and J 3 bases; bases outside gene matches: 5. The CDR3 DNA reads TGTGCCACCAGTGATCCGGGACAGGTCGACTATGGCTACACCTTC. Encoded protein: CATSDPGQVDYGYTF.

This chain uses TRBV6-5 with TRBJ1-2; D call uncertain. V lost 2 bases, J lost 2 bases, and 15 bases lay in between. Germline CDR1 MNHEY, CDR2 SVGAGI. The CDR3 sequence is 16 residues long. CDR3 DNA: TGTGCCAGCAGTTACAGCAAGGAAGGGAGCAACTATGGCTACACCTTC. Its translation is CASSYSKEGSNYGYTF.

The count of this clone is one. This chain connects TRBV29-1 to TRBJ1-4; tentatively, D is TRBD1 (6 bases). The germline gives CDR1 SQVTM, CDR2 ANQGSEA. This CDR3 is 18 amino acids long. V was pared by 7 bases and J by 3 bases, with 27 bases between. The CDR3 region has the DNA TGCAGCGCATACATGGACACAGGGAAAGTCTGGGCTAATGAAAAACTGTTTTTT. It is translated as CSAYMDTGKVWANEKLFF.

This chain links TRBV5-1 with TRBJ1-5, with a possible D match to TRBD1 (5 bases). Per the germline V gene, CDR1 is SGHRS and CDR2 is YFSETQ. The CDR3 is made up of 15 amino acids. Trimming took off 0 bases at V and 6 bases at J, with 13 bases between the two ends. The CDR3 reads CASSLGGGGPQPQHF. The CDR3 DNA is TGCGCCAGCAGCTTGGGGGGCGGGGGACCTCAGCCCCAGCATTTT.

This chain uses TRBV6-5 with TRBJ1-1, with 8 bases fitting TRBD1. This CDR3 spans 14 amino acids. Per the germline V gene, CDR1 is MNHEY and CDR2 is SVGAGI. V dropped 7 bases and J dropped 1; count of bases not matched to a gene: 5. The CDR3 bases are TGTGCCAGCAAACCGACAGGGGCGAACACTGAAGCTTTCTTT. Translation gives CASKPTGANTEAFF.

DNA of the CDR3: TGTGCCAGCAGTTTAAGCGGGAGCTACGGAACAGATACGCAGTATTTT. Translating it yields CASSLSGSYGTDTQYF. The V call is TRBV28, the J call TRBJ2-3, with 8 bases lining up with TRBD2. The V and J ends lost 2 bases and 3 bases, in that order; junction bases with no gene match: 7. In germline, CDR1 is MDHEN, CDR2 SYDVKM. This CDR3 spans 16 amino acids.

J is TRBJ1-5 and V is TRBV6-5; D not certain. Germline CDR1 MNHEY, CDR2 SVGAGI. Trimming took 6 bases from V and 14 from J, leaving 20 bases between them. This CDR3 has 13 residues. CDR3 sequence: CASSQREMEPKHF. DNA of the CDR3: TGTGCCAGCAGCCAACGGGAGATGGAGCCAAAGCATTTT.

V usage is TRBV27 and J usage is TRBJ1-2; tentatively, D is TRBD1 (5 bases). Germline V CDR1 and CDR2: MNHEY, SMNVEV (reference sequence). The germline V and J ends were trimmed by 2 bases and 6 bases, with 10 bases remaining between them. The CDR3 covers 13 residues. The CDR3 DNA reads as TGTGCCAGCAGTTTACAGGGAATGAATGGCTACACCTTC. Translating it yields CASSLQGMNGYTF.

The table lists this clone with a count of one. The chain joins TRBV29-1 to TRBJ1-1; 7 bases agree with TRBD1. CDR3 length: 15 residues. Germline V gene sequence: CDR1 SQVTM, CDR2 ANQGSEA. The V gene end was trimmed by 0 bases and the J gene end by 10 bases; junction bases not matched to a gene: 14. The CDR3 region has the DNA TGCAGCGTTGAAGATGCGGGACAGTTATCTCTAGGAGCTTTCTTT. Translating it yields CSVEDAGQLSLGAFF.

V gene TRBV28 combines with J gene TRBJ1-2, with no clear D. Germline CDR1 is MDHEN and CDR2 is SYDVKM. V was pared by 3 bases and J by 6 bases, with 17 bases between. The CDR3 runs to 15 residues. The CDR3 DNA follows: TGTGCCAGCAGTTTCGGCAGCGCACCCTGGGATGGCTACACCTTC. Translated, it gives CASSFGSAPWDGYTF.

The rearrangement joins TRBV3-1 (or the pseudogene TRBV3-2) to TRBJ1-2; D is uncertain. Trimming took 3 bases from V and 6 from J, leaving 14 bases between them. CDR3 length equals 14 residues. Germline CDR1 LGHDT, CDR2 YNNKEL (reference sequence). The chain's CDR3 is CASSQWAESNGYTF. DNA for the CDR3: TGTGCCAGCAGCCAGTGGGCAGAGAGTAATGGCTACACCTTC.

This chain connects TRBV3-1 (or the pseudogene TRBV3-2) to TRBJ2-1; 7 nucleotides match TRBD2. CDR3 length equals 16 residues. The germline V gene encodes CDR1 LGHDT and CDR2 YNNKEL (reference sequence). Trimming at V came to 4 bases and at J to 7 bases, leaving 13 bases not matched to a gene. The chain's CDR3 is CASSPPSGGRGNEQFF. In DNA, the CDR3 is TGTGCCAGCAGCCCTCCGTCGGGCGGGAGAGGAAATGAGCAGTTCTTC.

Only a few counts were recorded for this clone. This sequence joins TRBV7-9 and TRBJ2-1; 16 nucleotides align to TRBD2. Trimming took 5 bases from V and 5 from J; bases not matched to a gene: 3. This CDR3 contains 16 residues. Germline CDR1 SEHNR, CDR2 FQNEAQ (reference sequence). In DNA form, the CDR3 reads TGTGCCAGCAGCCCCGGGACTAGCGGGGGGGACAATGAGCAGTTCTTC. This codes for CASSPGTSGGDNEQFF.

This chain links TRBV6-5 with TRBJ1-1; D is perhaps TRBD1 (6 bases). Germline V gene lookup returns CDR1 MNHEY and CDR2 SVGAGI. V was shortened by 2 bases and J by 4 bases, with 11 bases between the two germline ends. The CDR3 sequence is 14 residues long. Here the CDR3 reads CASSYVQGGTEAFF. Written as DNA, the CDR3 is TGTGCCAGCAGTTACGTACAGGGTGGCACTGAAGCTTTCTTT.

The rearrangement joins TRBV5-6 to TRBJ2-7; maybe TRBD2 (5 bases). The CDR3 runs 13 residues. The germline V gene has CDR1 SGHDT and CDR2 YYEEEE. Trimming cost V 6 bases and J 0 bases, with 10 bases left between them. CDR3 region: CASIGELSYEQYF. CDR3 DNA sequence: TGTGCCAGCATCGGGGAACTCTCCTACGAGCAGTACTTC. Supplemented by reference TRBV5-6 and TRBJ2-7, the full variable domain reads DAGVTQSPTHLIKTRGQQVTLRCSPKSGHDTVSWYQQALGQGPQFIFQYYEEEERQRGNFPDRFSGHQFPNYSSELNVNALLLGDSALYLCASIGELSYEQYFGPGTRLTVT.

This clone was observed a handful of times. The chain links TRBV24-1 to TRBJ1-1; 7 bases map to TRBD1. CDR3 length: 15 amino acids. The ends lost 4 bases at V and 1 base at J; junction bases unmatched: 5. Germline V gene data show CDR1 as KGHDR and CDR2 as SFDVKD. CDR3 sequence reads: CATSDTGTANTEAFF. The CDR3 DNA is TGTGCCACCAGTGACACCGGGACAGCGAACACTGAAGCTTTCTTT.

This clone has just one count. This chain uses TRBV5-1 with TRBJ2-2; the match to TRBD1 covers 7 bases. V gave up 0 bases and J gave up 4 bases; unmatched junction bases: 3. Germline V gene sequence: CDR1 SGHRS, CDR2 YFSETQ. This CDR3 is 15 amino acids long. CDR3 protein: CASSLAGTVTGELFF. The CDR3, as DNA: TGCGCCAGCAGCTTGGCGGGGACAGTCACCGGGGAGCTGTTTTTT.

Only a few counts were recorded for this clone. The CDR3 region has the DNA TGTGCCAGCAGCCCAGGGACATACGAGCAGTACTTC. It encodes CASSPGTYEQYF. The chain recombines TRBV3-1 (or the pseudogene TRBV3-2) with TRBJ2-7; maybe TRBD1 (6 bases). Germline lookup yields CDR1 LGHDT and CDR2 YNNKEL (reference sequence). The V gene lost 4 bases and the J gene lost 4 bases, with 8 bases spanning the gap. The CDR3 length is 12 residues.

The chain couples TRBV10-3 to TRBJ1-5, with D perhaps TRBD1 (6 bases). This CDR3 region has 15 residues. Germline loops: CDR1 ENHRY, CDR2 SYGVKD. Trimming pared 4 bases from V and 4 bases from J, leaving 14 bases between. The DNA for the CDR3 is TGTGCCATCAGTGGCGAGGGGGTCGGAAATCAGCCCCAGCATTTT. Residues: CAISGEGVGNQPQHF.

The chain employs TRBV5-4 and TRBJ1-1; no firm D call. Germline assignment: CDR1 SGHNT and CDR2 YYREEE (reference sequence). The CDR3 consists of 13 residues. V gave up 6 bases and J gave up 1 base, with 10 bases separating them. CDR3: CASNEHGNTEAFF. The CDR3 coding sequence is TGTGCCAGCAACGAGCATGGGAACACTGAAGCTTTCTTT.

V gene TRBV2 combines with J gene TRBJ1-2; TRBD1 matches at 9 bases. CDR1 is SNHLY, CDR2 FYNNEI, per germline. The CDR3 covers 14 residues. The junction had 8 bases not matched to a gene; V was cut back by 6 bases and J by 6 bases. CDR3 sequence (DNA): TGTGCCAGCAGCTTCACAGGGGGCGGGGATGGCTACACCTTC. This translates into CASSFTGGGDGYTF.

This clone was seen only a few times. J is TRBJ1-1 and V is TRBV3-1 (or the pseudogene TRBV3-2), with D tentatively TRBD1 (6 bases). The CDR3 is made up of 11 amino acids. Germline V gene data show CDR1 as LGHDT and CDR2 as YNNKEL (reference sequence). The V end was cut by 2 bases, the J end by 11 bases, with 9 bases between. This chain's CDR3 is CASSQQGFAFF. CDR3 nucleotide sequence: TGTGCCAGCAGCCAACAGGGGTTCGCTTTCTTT.

The gene calls are TRBV3-1 (or the pseudogene TRBV3-2) and TRBJ2-7; the match to TRBD1 covers 10 bases. Trimming cost V 3 bases and J 3 bases; bases outside gene matches: 5. The germline CDR1 and CDR2 sequences are LGHDT and YNNKEL (reference sequence). This CDR3 is 15 amino acids long. The CDR3 DNA reads as TGTGCCAGCAGCCAGGGGGACAGGGGCGGCTACGAGCAGTACTTC. It specifies CASSQGDRGGYEQYF.

This clone was seen ten or more times. V usage is TRBV7-8 and J usage is TRBJ2-2; 11 bases map to TRBD1. The germline V gene encodes CDR1 SGHVS and CDR2 FQNEAQ. V gave up 5 bases and J gave up 7 bases; unmatched junction bases: 6. The CDR3 runs 15 residues. CDR3 DNA: TGTGCCAGCAGCCCTTCGGGACAGGGGGTCGGGGAGCTGTTTTTT. It yields the protein CASSPSGQGVGELFF.

V gene TRBV5-1 combines with J gene TRBJ2-1; 7 positions agree with TRBD2. Germline-derived CDR1 and CDR2 are SGHRS and YFSETQ. The CDR3 has 14 amino acids. After removal of 4 bases from V and 9 bases from J, the junction contained 10 bases not matched to a gene. The CDR3 sequence is CASSPRDSGGEQFF. The CDR3 nucleotides read TGCGCCAGCAGCCCTAGGGACTCGGGGGGTGAGCAGTTCTTC.